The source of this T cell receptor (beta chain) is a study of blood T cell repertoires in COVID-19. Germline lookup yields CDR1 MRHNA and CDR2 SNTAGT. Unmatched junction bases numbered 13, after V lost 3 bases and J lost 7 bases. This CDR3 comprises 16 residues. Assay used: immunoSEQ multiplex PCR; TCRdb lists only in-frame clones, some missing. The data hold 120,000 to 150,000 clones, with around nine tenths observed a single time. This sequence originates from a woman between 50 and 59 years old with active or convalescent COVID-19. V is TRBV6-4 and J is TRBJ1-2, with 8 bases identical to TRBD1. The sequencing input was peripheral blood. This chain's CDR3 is CASSELAGRGPRGYTF. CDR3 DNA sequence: TGTGCCAGCAGTGAGTTGGCGGGCAGGGGGCCTCGTGGCTACACCTTC.